One and the same sample provided the 13 T cell receptor beta chains below, sequenced in a study of blood T cell repertoires in COVID-19. Sequencing was performed with immunoSEQ multiplex PCR; in TCRdb, only in-frame clones are kept and a portion is missing. In the table there are about 120,000 clones, around 90% of which are singletons. The sequencing input was peripheral blood. These receptors came from a woman in her fifties or sixties with COVID-19, enrolled during active disease.

In this sample, this clone turned up a few times. V is TRBV4-3 and J is TRBJ1-5; D uncertain. Deletions cut 0 bases from V and 3 bases from J, with 3 bases between. Germline V gene data show CDR1 as LGHNA and CDR2 as YSLEER. The CDR3 contains 13 residues. For the CDR3, the DNA is TGCGCCAGCAGCCAAGACCTCAATCAGCCCCAGCATTTT. Its translation is CASSQDLNQPQHF.

This clone was seen a handful of times. This chain connects TRBV11-2 to TRBJ1-4; D remains unclear. Trimming pared 0 bases from V and 1 base from J, leaving 12 bases between. The germline gives CDR1 SGHAT, CDR2 FQNNGV. CDR3 length: 17 residues. The DNA for the CDR3 is TGTGCCAGCAGCTTAGATCCCCCTGGCGGAACTAATGAAAAACTGTTTTTT. The encoded protein is CASSLDPPGGTNEKLFF.

The chain combines TRBV19 with TRBJ2-1; TRBD2 is a possible D gene (5 bases). The V end lost 3 bases, the J end lost 6 bases, and 6 bases lay between the germline ends. The CDR3 is 12 residues long. Germline CDR1 LNHDA, CDR2 SQIVND (reference sequence). CDR3 sequence (DNA): TGTGCCAGTAGTATTGCGGGCAATGAGCAGTTCTTC. It translates to CASSIAGNEQFF. Using reference TRBV19 and TRBJ2-1 for the parts outside the CDR3, the full variable domain is DGGITQSPKYLFRKEGQNVTLSCEQNLNHDAMYWYRQDPGQGLRLIYYSQIVNDFQKGDIAEGYSVSREKKESFPLTVTSAQKNPTAFYLCASSIAGNEQFFGPGTRLTVL.

In the case of this clone: Other DNA sequences from this sample encode an identical CDR3 as well. The rearrangement joins TRBV7-2 to TRBJ2-5; no clear D gene. The length of the CDR3 is 11 residues. V gave up 8 bases and J gave up 3 bases, with 7 bases separating them. Germline CDR1 and CDR2: SGHTA and FQGNSA. This CDR3 is CASSHKETQYF. DNA for the CDR3: TGTGCCAGCTCCCACAAAGAGACCCAGTACTTC.

The gene calls are TRBV7-6 and TRBJ2-7; 7 positions match TRBD1. The V gene end was trimmed by 5 bases and the J gene end by 2 bases; junction bases not matched to a gene: 6. Per the germline V gene, CDR1 is SGHVS and CDR2 is FNYEAQ. The CDR3 has 14 amino acids. The CDR3 here is CASSKGQPTYEQYF. The CDR3 DNA reads TGTGCCAGCAGCAAGGGACAGCCCACCTACGAGCAGTACTTC.

The rearrangement links TRBV29-1 to TRBJ2-1, with 9 bases fitting TRBD2. Germline V lookup: CDR1 SQVTM, CDR2 ANQGSEA. J gave up 5 bases and V 6 bases, and 17 bases lay outside the gene matches. This CDR3 has 17 amino acids. Here the CDR3 reads CSVPSWGRGGRDNEQFF. CDR3 nucleotides: TGCAGCGTCCCTTCCTGGGGGCGGGGGGGCCGCGACAATGAGCAGTTCTTC.

The J gene is TRBJ2-2, the V gene TRBV4-1; possible D gene TRBD2, 5 bases. Germline V gives CDR1 MGHRA, CDR2 YSYEKL. V was clipped by 5 bases and J by 4 bases, with 11 bases between them. This CDR3 has 14 residues. CDR3 coding DNA: TGCGCCAGCAGCTACATAAGCGGCACCGGGGAGCTGTTTTTT. Amino acids: CASSYISGTGELFF.

This chain uses TRBV11-2 with TRBJ1-1, with D possibly being TRBD1 (5 bases). Germline values: CDR1 SGHAT, CDR2 FQNNGV. Trimming took off 0 bases at V and 3 bases at J, with 5 bases between the two ends. The CDR3 loop spans 13 amino acids. The CDR3 DNA reads TGTGCCAGCAGCTTAGAACAGGACACTGAAGCTTTCTTT. Translated: CASSLEQDTEAFF.

V and J are TRBV27 and TRBJ1-4; 10 positions match TRBD1. Germline CDR1 MNHEY, CDR2 SMNVEV (reference sequence). The junction had 7 bases not matched to a gene; V was cut back by 8 bases and J by 13 bases. The CDR3 totals 12 residues. As DNA, the CDR3 is TGTGCCAGCGGTGACAGGGGGCATAGACTGTTTTTT. This codes for CASGDRGHRLFF.

The rearrangement uses TRBV3-1 (or the pseudogene TRBV3-2) and TRBJ2-5; TRBD2 matches at 7 bases. J gave up 0 bases and V 1 base, and 5 bases lay outside the gene matches. Germline assignment: CDR1 LGHDT and CDR2 YNNKEL (reference sequence). The CDR3 covers 16 residues. The CDR3 DNA is TGTGCCAGCAGCCAAGGCGGGACTATATACCAAGAGACCCAGTACTTC. Its protein is CASSQGGTIYQETQYF.

The chain combines TRBV6-2 or TRBV6-3 with TRBJ1-1; D unclear. Trimming left V 2 bases short and J 0 bases short, with 13 bases between. Germline V gene sequence: CDR1 MNHEY, CDR2 SVGEGT. The CDR3 totals 16 residues. The DNA for the CDR3 is TGTGCCAGCAGTTACCCGCCCGGACTCATGAACACTGAAGCTTTCTTT. Its protein is CASSYPPGLMNTEAFF.

The chain employs TRBV15 and TRBJ1-1; the D gene is possibly TRBD1 (6 bases). The CDR3 loop spans 17 amino acids. V lost 4 bases and J lost 0, with 18 bases in between. The germline V gene has CDR1 LNHNV and CDR2 YYDKDF (reference sequence). Here the CDR3 reads CATSNRSGGFVNTEAFF. DNA for the CDR3: TGTGCCACCAGCAATCGGTCGGGGGGCTTTGTGAACACTGAAGCTTTCTTT.

The J gene is TRBJ1-2, the V gene TRBV6-5; D is unclear. V was pared by 9 bases and J by 8 bases, with 22 bases between. The CDR3 is 14 residues long. Germline assignment: CDR1 MNHEY and CDR2 SVGAGI. CDR3 in amino acids: CASTTWPEARGYTF. CDR3 in DNA: TGTGCCAGTACTACCTGGCCGGAGGCGCGAGGCTACACCTTC.